This TCR beta chain was identified in a study of T cell responses to AZD1222 COVID-19 vaccine (dated by TCRdb to about 2021). Concerning the study at large: AZD1222 recipients whose second dose came at about 4 weeks and those whose second dose came at about 12 weeks were combined into one group, since spike-specific TCR depth and breadth did not differ between the two schedules. Enrollment into the trials was organized by age into subgroups of 18-55, 56-69 and 70-plus years, and those subgroups contained 148, 28 and 57 TCR-sequenced participants, respectively. TCR sequencing was performed for roughly 240 trial participants, of whom about 200 were given two doses of AZD1222 and around 25 were given two doses of MenACWY control vaccine. What the research found in general, with its limitations: Conclusions about previously exposed vaccinees are limited because only six or seven AZD1222 recipients were SARS-CoV-2 seropositive at baseline. Reportedly, close to half of the unique spike-specific TCRs recognized epitopes lying outside the regions that are mutated in the B.1.351 and B.1.1.7 variants. After two AZD1222 doses, spike-specific TCR breadth and depth were significantly higher than at day 0 and than in MenACWY recipients. Most participants were white British and females outnumbered males, and the authors suggested that clonal diversity may have been underestimated. The 56-69-year group was small, and its depth increase did not reach significance, likely because of low power. Vaccine-associated CD4 TCRs spanned the whole spike protein, with dominant responses in regions 160-218 and 743-854. Because no samples from the day 14 peak response were available, repertoires could be characterized only after the peak T cell response.

In the paper's terms, the time point label means: baseline before first vaccination. The vaccinee samples were drawn from two UK trials, COV001 and COV002, one of which was a single-blind randomized controlled phase 2/3 trial testing AZD1222 (ChAdOx1 nCoV-19) in healthy adults. For TCRbeta chain sequencing, PBMC samples were collected from trial participants at day 0 and at day 28 after the second dose. Of note for this clone: Its target antigen remains unknown. No per-base quality is available; no much larger clone lies one base away.

The CDR3 regions of human TCRbeta chains were subjected to immunosequencing. The published analysis was carried out like this. Repertoire TCRs were checked for matches against a reference library of SARS-CoV-2-specific TCRs that had been generated using the MIRA antigen-specificity platform. Breadth meant the fraction of unique TCRs that were SARS-CoV-2-associated, whereas depth meant the fraction of total T cells that were SARS-CoV-2-associated. Each spike-specific TCR was assigned to its reactive spike region and to a CD4 or CD8 class using the MIRA data. Log10-transformed breadth and depth values were compared by one-way ANOVA with Sidak's multiple comparisons tests. This is the immuneACCESS table as TCRdb keeps it, with only in-frame sequences that have V and J called. A part of the clones is gone; compared with another copy, unresolved V genes explain less than half, and the rest is unexplained. V and J calls and clone size are as listed in that table; D and trimming were resolved from the DNA. A total of 75,000 to 100,000 clones appear in this sample, more than 85% of them only once. The top ten hold 7.5% of the sample.

The germline V gene gives CDR1 as MDHEN and CDR2 as SYDVKM. The CDR3 runs 13 amino acids, cysteine and phenylalanine included. CDR3 DNA only is kept here, 39 bases in frame from base 1. V has 10 bases trimmed and J has 3 bases trimmed; junction bases matching no gene number 3. The V and J genes are TRBV28 and TRBJ1-4, with 9 bases aligning to TRBD1. The sample consisted of peripheral blood, taken on day 0 of AZD1222 vaccination. This receptor was taken from an adult in good health. The CDR3 amino acid sequence is: CAIRQGANEKLFF. The nucleotides read TGTGCCATAAGACAGGGGGCTAATGAAAAACTGTTTTTT.